The clone carrying this TCR beta chain has just one count. A much larger clone lies one base from this, so it may be a read error. The V and J ends lost 6 bases and 12 bases, in that order; junction bases with no gene match: 15. Germline lookup yields CDR1 LGHNA and CDR2 YNFKEQ. The CDR3 is 14 residues long. The source of the sample is a study of T-cell memory formation after mild COVID-19. TCRdb re-analysed the 5' RACE reads in MiXCR, keeping a single row per CDR3 protein. The table has 110,000 to 150,000 distinct CDR3 sequences, 13% to 15% seen once. The chain links TRBV4-2 to TRBJ1-2, with 8 bases lining up with TRBD1. The TCR was taken from an adult woman who had mild COVID-19 (a few samples of this study predate the infection). Cell type and time point are not known. Material for sequencing was PBMCs or a T cell subset sorted from them (not recorded which). The CDR3: CASSPDRGVMVDTF. The CDR3, as DNA: TGTGCCAGCAGTCCCGACAGGGGAGTAATGGTCGACACCTTC.